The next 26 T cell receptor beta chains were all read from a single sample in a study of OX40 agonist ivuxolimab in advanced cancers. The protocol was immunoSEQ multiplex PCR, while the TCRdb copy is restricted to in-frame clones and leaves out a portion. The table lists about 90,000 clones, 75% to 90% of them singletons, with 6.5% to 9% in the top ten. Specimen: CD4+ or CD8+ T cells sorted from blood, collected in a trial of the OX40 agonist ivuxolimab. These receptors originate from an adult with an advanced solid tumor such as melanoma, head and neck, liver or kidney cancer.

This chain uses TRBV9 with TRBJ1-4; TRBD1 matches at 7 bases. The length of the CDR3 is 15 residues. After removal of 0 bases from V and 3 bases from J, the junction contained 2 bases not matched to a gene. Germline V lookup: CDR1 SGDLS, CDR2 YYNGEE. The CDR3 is CASSVEGQPNEKLFF. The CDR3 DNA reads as TGTGCCAGCAGCGTAGAGGGACAGCCTAATGAAAAACTGTTTTTT.

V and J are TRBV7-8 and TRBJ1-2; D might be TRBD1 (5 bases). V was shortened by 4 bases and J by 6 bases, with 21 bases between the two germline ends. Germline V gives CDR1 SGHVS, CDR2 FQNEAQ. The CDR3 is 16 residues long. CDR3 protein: CASSSPGPPTWDGYTF. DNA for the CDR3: TGTGCCAGCAGCTCCCCGGGACCGCCGACTTGGGATGGCTACACCTTC.

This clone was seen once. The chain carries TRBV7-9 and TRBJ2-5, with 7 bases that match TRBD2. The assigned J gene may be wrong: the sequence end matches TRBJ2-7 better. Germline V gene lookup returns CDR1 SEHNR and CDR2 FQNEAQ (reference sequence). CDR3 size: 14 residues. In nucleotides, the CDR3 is TGTGCCAGCAGCGGCTGGACTAGCTCCTACGAGCAGTACTTC. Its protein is CASSGWTSSYEQYF.

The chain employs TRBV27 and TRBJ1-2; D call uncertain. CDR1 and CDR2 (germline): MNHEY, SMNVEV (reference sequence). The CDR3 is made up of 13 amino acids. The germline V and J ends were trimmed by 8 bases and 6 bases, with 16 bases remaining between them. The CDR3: CASADRRANGYTF. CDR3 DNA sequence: TGTGCCAGCGCGGATCGAAGGGCCAATGGCTACACCTTC.

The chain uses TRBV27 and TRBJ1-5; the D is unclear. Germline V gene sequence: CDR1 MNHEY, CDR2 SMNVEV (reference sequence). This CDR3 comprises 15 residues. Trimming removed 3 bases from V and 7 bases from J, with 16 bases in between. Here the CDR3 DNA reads TGTGCCAGCAGTTTCACAGCCGGGCGAGGGCAGCCCCAGCATTTT. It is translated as CASSFTAGRGQPQHF.

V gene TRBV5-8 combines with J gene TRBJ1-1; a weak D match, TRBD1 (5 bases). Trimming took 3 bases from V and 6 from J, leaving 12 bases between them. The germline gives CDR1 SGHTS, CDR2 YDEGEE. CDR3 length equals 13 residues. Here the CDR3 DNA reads TGTGCCAGCAGCTACCGGGGGGAAGCTGAAGCTTTCTTT. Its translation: CASSYRGEAEAFF.

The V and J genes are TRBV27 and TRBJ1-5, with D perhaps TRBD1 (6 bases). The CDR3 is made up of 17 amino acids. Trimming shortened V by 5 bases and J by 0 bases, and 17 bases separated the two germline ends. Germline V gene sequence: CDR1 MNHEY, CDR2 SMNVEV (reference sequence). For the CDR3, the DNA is TGTGCCAGCAGTGCAACCGGGACACCCTATAGCAATCAGCCCCAGCATTTT. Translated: CASSATGTPYSNQPQHF.

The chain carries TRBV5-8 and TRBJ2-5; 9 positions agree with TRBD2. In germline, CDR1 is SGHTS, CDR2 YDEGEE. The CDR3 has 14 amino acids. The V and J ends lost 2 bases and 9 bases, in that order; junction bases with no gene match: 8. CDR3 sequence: CASSFQTSGAPQYF. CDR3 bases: TGTGCCAGCAGCTTCCAGACTAGCGGTGCTCCCCAGTACTTC.

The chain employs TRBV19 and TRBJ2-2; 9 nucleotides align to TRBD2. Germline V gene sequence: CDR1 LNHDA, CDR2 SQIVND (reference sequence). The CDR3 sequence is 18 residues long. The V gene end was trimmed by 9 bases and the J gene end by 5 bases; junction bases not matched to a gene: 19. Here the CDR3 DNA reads TGTGCCAGCCGAACCTCGGGACTAGCTGTTGGAGGGACCGGGGAGCTGTTTTTT. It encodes CASRTSGLAVGGTGELFF. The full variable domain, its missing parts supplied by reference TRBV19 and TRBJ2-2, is DGGITQSPKYLFRKEGQNVTLSCEQNLNHDAMYWYRQDPGQGLRLIYYSQIVNDFQKGDIAEGYSVSREKKESFPLTVTSAQKNPTAFYLCASRTSGLAVGGTGELFFGEGSRLTVL.

The CDR3 DNA reads as TGTGCCAGCAGTGAGGGCTGGGAGCAGTACTTC. Its protein is CASSEGWEQYF. V is TRBV28 and J is TRBJ2-7, with D maybe TRBD2 (5 bases). Trimming cost V 5 bases and J 7 bases, with 9 bases left between them. Germline V lookup: CDR1 MDHEN, CDR2 SYDVKM. CDR3 size: 11 residues.

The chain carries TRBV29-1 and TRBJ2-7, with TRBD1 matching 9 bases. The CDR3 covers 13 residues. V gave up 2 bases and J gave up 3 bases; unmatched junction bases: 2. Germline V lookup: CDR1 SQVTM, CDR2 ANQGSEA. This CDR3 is CSVERTGDYEQYF. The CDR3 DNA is TGCAGCGTTGAAAGGACAGGGGACTACGAGCAGTACTTC.

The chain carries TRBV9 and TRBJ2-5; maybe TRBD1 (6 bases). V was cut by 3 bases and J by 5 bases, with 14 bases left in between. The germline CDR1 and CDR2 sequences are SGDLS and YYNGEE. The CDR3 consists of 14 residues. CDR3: CASSAENRAETQYF. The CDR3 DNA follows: TGTGCCAGCAGCGCAGAAAACAGGGCGGAGACCCAGTACTTC.

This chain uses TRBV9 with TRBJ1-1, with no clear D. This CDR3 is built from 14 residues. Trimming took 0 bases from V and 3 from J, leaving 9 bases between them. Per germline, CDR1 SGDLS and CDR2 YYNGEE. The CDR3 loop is CASSVDAGYTEAFF. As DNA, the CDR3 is TGTGCCAGCAGCGTAGATGCCGGGTACACTGAAGCTTTCTTT.

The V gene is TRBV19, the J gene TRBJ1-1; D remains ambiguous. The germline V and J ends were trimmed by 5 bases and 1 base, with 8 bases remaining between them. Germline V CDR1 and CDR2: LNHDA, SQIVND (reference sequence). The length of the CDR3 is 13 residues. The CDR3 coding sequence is TGTGCCAGTAGTTGGCAGCCGAACACTGAAGCTTTCTTT. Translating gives CASSWQPNTEAFF.

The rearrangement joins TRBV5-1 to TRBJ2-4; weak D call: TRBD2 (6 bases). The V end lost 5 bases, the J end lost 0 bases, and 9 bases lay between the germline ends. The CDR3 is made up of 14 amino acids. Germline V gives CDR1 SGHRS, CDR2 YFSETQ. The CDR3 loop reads CASRLAGAKNIQYF. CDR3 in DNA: TGCGCCAGCAGACTAGCCGGAGCCAAAAACATTCAGTACTTC.

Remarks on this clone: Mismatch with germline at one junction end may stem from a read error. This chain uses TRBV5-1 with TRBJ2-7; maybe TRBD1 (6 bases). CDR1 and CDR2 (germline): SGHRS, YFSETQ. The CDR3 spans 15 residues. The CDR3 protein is CASSGGIAGDGEQYF. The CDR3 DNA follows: TGTGCCAGCAGCGGTGGTATCGCAGGGGATGGCGAGCAGTACTTC.

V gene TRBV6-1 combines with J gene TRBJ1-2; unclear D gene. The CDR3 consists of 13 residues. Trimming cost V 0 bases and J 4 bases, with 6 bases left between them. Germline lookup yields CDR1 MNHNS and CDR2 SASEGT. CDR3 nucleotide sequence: TGTGCCAGCAGTGAAGCAGGGCGCTATGGCTACACCTTC. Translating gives CASSEAGRYGYTF.

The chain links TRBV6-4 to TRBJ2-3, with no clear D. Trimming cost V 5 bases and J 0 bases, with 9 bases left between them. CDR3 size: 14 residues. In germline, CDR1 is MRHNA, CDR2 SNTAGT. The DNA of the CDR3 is TGTGCCAGCAGTTTGGTCGGAAGCACAGATACGCAGTATTTT. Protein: CASSLVGSTDTQYF.

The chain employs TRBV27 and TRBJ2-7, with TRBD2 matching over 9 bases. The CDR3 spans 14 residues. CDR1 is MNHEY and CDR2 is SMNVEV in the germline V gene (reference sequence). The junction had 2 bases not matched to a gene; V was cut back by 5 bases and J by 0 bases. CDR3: CASSRAGGSYEQYF. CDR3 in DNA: TGTGCCAGCAGTCGAGCGGGAGGCTCCTACGAGCAGTACTTC.

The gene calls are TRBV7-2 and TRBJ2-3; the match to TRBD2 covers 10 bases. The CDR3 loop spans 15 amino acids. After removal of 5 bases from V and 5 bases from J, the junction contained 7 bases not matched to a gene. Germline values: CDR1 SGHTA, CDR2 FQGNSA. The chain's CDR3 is CASSALAGALDTQYF. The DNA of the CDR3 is TGTGCCAGCAGCGCCCTAGCGGGAGCCCTAGATACGCAGTATTTT.

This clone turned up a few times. The CDR3 DNA follows: TGTGCCAGCAGTTACGCCTCCTACGAGCAGTACTTC. Residues: CASSYASYEQYF. This sequence joins TRBV6-6 and TRBJ2-7; D is uncertain. Trimming removed 2 bases at V and 0 bases at J, with 2 bases between. The CDR3 is 12 amino acids. Germline values: CDR1 MNHNY, CDR2 SVGAGI (reference sequence).

CDR3 loop: CASSQEARGAYNEQFF. DNA of the CDR3: TGCGCCAGCAGCCAAGAAGCCAGGGGGGCCTACAATGAGCAGTTCTTC. The J gene is TRBJ2-1, the V gene TRBV4-1; tentatively, D is TRBD1 (7 bases). Trimming pared 0 bases from V and 2 bases from J, leaving 11 bases between. Germline V CDR1 and CDR2: MGHRA, YSYEKL. The CDR3 has 16 amino acids.

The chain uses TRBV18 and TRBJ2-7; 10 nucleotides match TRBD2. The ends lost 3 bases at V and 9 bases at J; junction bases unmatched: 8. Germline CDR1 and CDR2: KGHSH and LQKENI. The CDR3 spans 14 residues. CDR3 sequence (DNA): TGTGCCAGCTCACCGGGCAGCGGGAGGGCCGCGCAGTACTTC. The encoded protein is CASSPGSGRAAQYF.

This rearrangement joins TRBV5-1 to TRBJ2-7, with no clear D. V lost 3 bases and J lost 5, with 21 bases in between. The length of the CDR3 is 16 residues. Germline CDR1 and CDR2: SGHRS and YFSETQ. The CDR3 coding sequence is TGCGCCAGCAGCTCCGAGGAAAAGGGTACGGTACACGAGCAGTACTTC. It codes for CASSSEEKGTVHEQYF.

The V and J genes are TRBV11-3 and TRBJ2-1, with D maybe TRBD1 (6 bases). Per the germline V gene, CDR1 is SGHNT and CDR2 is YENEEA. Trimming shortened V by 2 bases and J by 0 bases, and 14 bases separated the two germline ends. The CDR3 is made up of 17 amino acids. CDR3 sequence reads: CASSLRGTTRSYNEQFF. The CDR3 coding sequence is TGTGCCAGCAGCTTACGAGGGACAACCCGCTCCTACAATGAGCAGTTCTTC. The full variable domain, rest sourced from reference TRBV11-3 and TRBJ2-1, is EAGVVQSPRYKIIEKKQPVAFWCNPISGHNTLYWYLQNLGQGPELLIRYENEEAVDDSQLPKDRFSAERLKGVDSTLKIQPAELGDSAVYLCASSLRGTTRSYNEQFFGPGTRLTVL.

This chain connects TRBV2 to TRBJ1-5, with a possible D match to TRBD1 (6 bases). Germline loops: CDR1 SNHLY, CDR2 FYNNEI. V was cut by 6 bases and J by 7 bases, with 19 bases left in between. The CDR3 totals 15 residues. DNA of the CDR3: TGTGCCAGCAGCCAACGAGGGGGGGAGGGACAGCCCCAGCATTTT. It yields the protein CASSQRGGEGQPQHF.